This TCR beta chain was observed in a study of human T cells and chemical hapten exposure. The CDR3 covers 14 residues. V lost 0 bases, J lost 8 bases, and 9 bases lay in between. Germline V CDR1 and CDR2: SGHKS, YYEKEE (reference sequence). Regarding the study as a whole: Alopecia in the donors means their immune response may deviate from healthy people's.

Regarding time point: pre-sensitization, week 0. The treatment is: therapeutic diphenylcyclopropenone sensitization with weekly scalp DPC. TCRdb re-called the RACE reads with MiXCR, one entry per CDR3 protein. The sample includes some 360,000 distinct CDR3 sequences, approximately 5.1% of them seen just once. This clonotype was seen ten or more times. Its cognate antigen is unknown. The gene calls are TRBV5-5 and TRBJ1-6; D is ambiguous. The sample consisted of whole blood, taken in connection with sensitization to the hapten diphenylcyclopropenone (DPC). This TCR derives from a woman between 45 and 60 years old with alopecia areata. Some clones in this sample may be carry-over from other donors' samples. The CDR3 DNA reads TGTGCCAGCAGCTTGGCGGCAGATCATTCACCCCTCCACTTT. The encoded protein is CASSLAADHSPLHF.